This is a list of T cell receptor beta chains from one sample in a study of CD4 and CD8 cells across lung adenocarcinoma regions. TCRdb itself ran the PCR reads through MiXCR, one entry per CDR3 protein. The sample lists under 30,000 distinct CDR3 sequences; about half were seen once. The sequencing input was CD8+ T cells from the center of a lung tumor. Receptors were obtained from a male donor with lung adenocarcinoma. The CD4 and CD8 labels of this study may be unreliable. Both conserved end residues are part of each CDR3. Fields, in order: V gene, D gene, J gene, CDR3 length, CDR3 protein. A D gene is named only where the DNA matches it firmly.

V: TRBV28
D: TRBD2
J: TRBJ2-5
length: 14
CDR3: CAGSGSGDKEIQYF

V: TRBV6-5
D: -
J: TRBJ1-2
length: 15
CDR3: CASSYSLGQGGGYTF

V: TRBV11-2
D: -
J: -
length: 15
CDR3: CAAGHGGRDQDIQYF

V: TRBV20-1
D: -
J: TRBJ2-7
length: 14
CDR3: CSARVEGQGFEQYF

V: TRBV4-1
D: -
J: TRBJ2-1
length: 15
CDR3: CASGQTPSSYNEQFF

V: TRBV19
D: TRBD1
J: TRBJ2-1
length: 20
CDR3: CATQRTGPYTGESSYNEQFF

V: TRBV25-1
D: TRBD1
J: TRBJ2-1
length: 19
CDR3: CASSARVGLGRTGNNEQFF

V: TRBV6-1
D: -
J: TRBJ1-1
length: 14
CDR3: CASSDNRFNYGSFF

V: TRBV9
D: TRBD1
J: TRBJ2-5
length: 16
CDR3: CASSFRTGGNGETQYF

V: TRBV4-1
D: -
J: TRBJ2-3
length: 14
CDR3: CGSTGLGGTDTQYF

V: TRBV4-1
D: TRBD2
J: -
length: 16
CDR3: CASSQTPTSGAYEQYF

V: TRBV3-1
D: TRBD2
J: TRBJ2-1
length: 16
CDR3: CASSQDSGARRNEQFF

V: TRBV10-1
D: -
J: -
length: 14
CDR3: CASSEFEGSETQYF

V: TRBV6-1
D: -
J: TRBJ2-5
length: 17
CDR3: CASSAGRAGRDQETQYF

V: TRBV27
D: TRBD1
J: -
length: 14
CDR3: CASSMDRGIETQYF

V: TRBV5-1
D: TRBD1
J: -
length: 13
CDR3: CASSYGQEETQYF

V: TRBV6-1
D: TRBD2
J: TRBJ2-5
length: 11
CDR3: CGAGTQETQYF

V: TRBV24-1
D: -
J: -
length: 15
CDR3: CATSDPRGAGETQYF

V: TRBV12-3/TRBV12-4
D: -
J: TRBJ1-4
length: 12
CDR3: CASSQQREKLFF

V: TRBV27
D: TRBD2
J: TRBJ2-7
length: 13
CDR3: CAGSSLAGYEQYF

V: TRBV7-2
D: TRBD2
J: TRBJ2-7
length: 15
CDR3: CASSLSGVEVNEQYF

V: TRBV4-1
D: -
J: TRBJ2-4
length: 15
CDR3: CASGQGGWATDIQYF

V: TRBV6-2/TRBV6-3
D: -
J: TRBJ1-3
length: 15
CDR3: CASNSPGTLGNTIYF

V: TRBV20-1
D: -
J: TRBJ2-5
length: 16
CDR3: CSARDFVTGAQETQYF

V: TRBV27
D: -
J: -
length: 14
CDR3: CAGRGGRGTETQYF

V: TRBV6-6
D: -
J: -
length: 15
CDR3: CASRPSDRSPYEQYF

V: TRBV14
D: -
J: TRBJ2-4
length: 17
CDR3: CARSRDPGRCAKDTQYF

V: TRBV10-1
D: TRBD1
J: TRBJ2-3
length: 14
CDR3: CGSRGPGAKNMQYF

V: TRBV20-1
D: TRBD1
J: -
length: 13
CDR3: CSAFRDRRHEQYF

V: TRBV27
D: -
J: TRBJ2-3
length: 13
CDR3: CASSFYSTDTQYF

V: TRBV6-5
D: -
J: TRBJ2-4
length: 16
CDR3: CASSFSGLGGKDTQYF